Detailed here is one T cell receptor beta chain. Its antigen remains undetermined. Base qualities are not at hand, and no much larger clone is one base apart. Taken from the germline V gene, the CDR1 and CDR2 loops are MGHRA and YSYEKL. The cysteine opens and the phenylalanine closes a CDR3 of 16 amino acids. Solely the CDR3 DNA is kept, with 48 bases framed from the first base. The junction shows trimming of 0 bases on V and 9 bases on J, and the gene matches do not reach 7 bases of it. The receptor library was made with the immunoSEQ multiplex PCR assay. In its TCRdb copy, this immuneACCESS table keeps in-frame sequences only and misses some clones. Where compared with another copy, unresolved V genes explain less than half of these, and the others have no known cause. This sample is represented by tens of thousands of clones; around nine tenths of them were singletons. Jointly, the top ten make up 0.3% to 0.45% of the sample.

The data originate from a study of technical replicates of blood from several donors (dated by TCRdb to about 2017). The clonotype was recovered from a human donor in good health. Sequencing was performed on T cells isolated from PBMCs. The chain uses TRBV4-1 and TRBJ2-1, and 11 bases in between align with TRBD2. Read as DNA, the sequence is TGCGCCAGCAGCCAAGATCTACTAGCGGGAGTCTCTGAGCAGTTCTTC. Translated, it reads CASSQDLLAGVSEQFF.